This TCR beta chain was sequenced during a study of blood T cell repertoires in COVID-19. Study-level information: Italy, Spain and the United States were the sources of the convalescent and acute COVID-19 samples.

V lost 3 bases and J lost 1, with 12 bases in between. CDR1 and CDR2 (germline): SGDLS, YYNGEE. This CDR3 contains 15 residues. The assay was immunoSEQ multiplex PCR, and TCRdb's table has in-frame clones only and misses some. This sample carries about 200,000 clones, approximately 90% of them seen once, and the ten largest clones take 20% to 25%. This clone has just one count. The J gene is TRBJ2-3, the V gene TRBV9; D possibly corresponds to TRBD1 (6 bases). The sequence was collected from a man aged 55 to 70 with active or convalescent COVID-19. The sequencing input was peripheral blood. CDR3 sequence: CASSARQVRTDTQYF. CDR3 coding DNA: TGTGCCAGCAGCGCCAGACAGGTCCGCACAGATACGCAGTATTTT.